The clone carrying this T cell receptor (beta chain) was seen a single time. What it binds is unknown. The V gene lost 3 bases and the J gene lost 7 bases, with 9 bases spanning the gap. Germline values: CDR1 LNHDA, CDR2 SQIVND (reference sequence). The CDR3 covers 12 residues. The data belong to a study of cytomegalovirus exposure and HLA in healthy donors. Across the whole study: Early on, a data release was issued that held approximately 78 million unique TCRs from HLA-typed donors.

General observations from the study: Researchers reported from a later analysis that most CMV-associated TCR beta chains appeared HLA-restricted. The classifier reportedly diagnosed cytomegalovirus status with high sensitivity and specificity. Presence/absence analyses took donor sequencing depth as roughly uniform.

PCR primers comprised 60 Vbeta and 13 Jbeta primers. Libraries were prepared by immunoSEQ multiplex PCR; TCRdb keeps only in-frame clonotypes and omits some of them. The sample records about 200,000 clones, roughly three quarters being singletons. J is TRBJ1-2 and V is TRBV19; D is uncertain. The clonotype comes from a male donor in good health and CMV-seropositive. Sequencing used PBMCs. The CDR3, as DNA: TGTGCCAGTAGTATGATCCGCGGTGGCTACACCTTC. It codes for CASSMIRGGYTF.